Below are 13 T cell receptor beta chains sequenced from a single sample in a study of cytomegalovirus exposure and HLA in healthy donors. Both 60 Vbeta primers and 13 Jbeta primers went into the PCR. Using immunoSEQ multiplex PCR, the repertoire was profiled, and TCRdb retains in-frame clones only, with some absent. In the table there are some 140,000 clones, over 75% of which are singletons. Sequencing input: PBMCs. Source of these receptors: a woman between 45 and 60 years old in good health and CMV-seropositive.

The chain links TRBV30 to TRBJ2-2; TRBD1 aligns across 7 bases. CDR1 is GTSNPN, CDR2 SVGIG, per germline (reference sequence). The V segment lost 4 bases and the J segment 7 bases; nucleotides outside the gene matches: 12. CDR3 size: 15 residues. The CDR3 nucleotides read TGTGCCTGGATGGGCGGACAGGCGATGAGCGGGGAGCTGTTTTTT. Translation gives CAWMGGQAMSGELFF.

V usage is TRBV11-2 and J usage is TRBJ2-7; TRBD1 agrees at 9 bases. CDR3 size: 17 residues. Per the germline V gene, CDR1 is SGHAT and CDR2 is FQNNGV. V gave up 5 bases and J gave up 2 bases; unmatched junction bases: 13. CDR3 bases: TGTGCCAGCAGCAAAGCGGACACAGGGGGCCTCCCCTACGAGCAGTACTTC. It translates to CASSKADTGGLPYEQYF.

The DNA of the CDR3 is TGTGCCTGGAAAGGTACAGGGAGAAGGAACACCGGGGAGCTGTTTTTT. Translating it yields CAWKGTGRRNTGELFF. The chain employs TRBV30 and TRBJ2-2; tentative D call: TRBD1 (6 bases). CDR3 length equals 16 residues. Germline V gives CDR1 GTSNPN, CDR2 SVGIG (reference sequence). V lost 4 bases and J 1 base, leaving 16 bases between the germline ends.

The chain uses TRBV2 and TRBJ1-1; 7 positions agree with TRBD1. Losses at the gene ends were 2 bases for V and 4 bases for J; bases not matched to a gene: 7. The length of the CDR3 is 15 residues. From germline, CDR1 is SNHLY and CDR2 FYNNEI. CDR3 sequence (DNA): TGTGCCAGCAGTGAACTAACAGGGGAGGTCACTGAAGCTTTCTTT. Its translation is CASSELTGEVTEAFF.

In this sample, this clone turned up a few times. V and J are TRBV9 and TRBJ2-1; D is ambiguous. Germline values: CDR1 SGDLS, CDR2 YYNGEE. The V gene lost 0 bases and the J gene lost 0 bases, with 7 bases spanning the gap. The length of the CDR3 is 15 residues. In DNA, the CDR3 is TGTGCCAGCAGCGTAGGTTGGGCCTCCTACAATGAGCAGTTCTTC. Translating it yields CASSVGWASYNEQFF. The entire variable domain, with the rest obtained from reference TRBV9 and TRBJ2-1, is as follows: DSGVTQTPKHLITATGQRVTLRCSPRSGDLSVYWYQQSLDQGLQFLIQYYNGEERAKGNILERFSAQQFPDLHSELNLSSLELGDSALYFCASSVGWASYNEQFFGPGTRLTVL.

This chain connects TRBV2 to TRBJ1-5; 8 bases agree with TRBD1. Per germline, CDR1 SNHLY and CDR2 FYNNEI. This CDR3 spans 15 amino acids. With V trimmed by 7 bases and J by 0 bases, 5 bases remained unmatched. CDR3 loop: CASNTGTGSNQPQHF. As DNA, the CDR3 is TGTGCCAGCAATACAGGGACAGGTAGCAATCAGCCCCAGCATTTT.

This chain's CDR3 is CASSEGLYNEQFF. In DNA, the CDR3 is TGTGCCAGCAGCGAGGGATTGTACAATGAGCAGTTCTTC. This sequence joins TRBV7-9 and TRBJ2-1, with D perhaps TRBD2 (5 bases). The ends were cut back, 5 bases at V and 4 bases at J, with 9 bases in the middle. The CDR3 extends over 13 amino acids. Germline V gene lookup returns CDR1 SEHNR and CDR2 FQNEAQ (reference sequence).

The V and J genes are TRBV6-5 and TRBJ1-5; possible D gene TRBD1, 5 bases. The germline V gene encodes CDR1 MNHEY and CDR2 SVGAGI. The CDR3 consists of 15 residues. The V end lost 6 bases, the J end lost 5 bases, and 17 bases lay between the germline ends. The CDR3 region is CASSPQRGGDQPQHF. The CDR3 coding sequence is TGTGCCAGCAGCCCCCAGCGGGGGGGGGATCAGCCCCAGCATTTT.

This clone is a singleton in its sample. CDR3 sequence reads: CASSPEWGLAGGTDTQYF. The CDR3 DNA follows: TGTGCCAGCAGTCCTGAGTGGGGACTAGCGGGGGGCACAGATACGCAGTATTTT. V usage is TRBV7-2 and J usage is TRBJ2-3; 14 bases agree with TRBD2. The CDR3 has 18 amino acids. Trimming removed 6 bases from V and 1 base from J; junction bases left unmatched: 9. Germline loops: CDR1 SGHTA, CDR2 FQGNSA.

This chain's CDR3 is CASSRTGTPLGDTQYF. As DNA, the CDR3 is TGCGCCAGCAGCCGGACCGGGACTCCCCTTGGAGATACGCAGTATTTT. The chain recombines TRBV4-1 with TRBJ2-3; D is perhaps TRBD2 (6 bases). Germline V CDR1 and CDR2: MGHRA, YSYEKL. The CDR3 runs 16 residues. The V gene lost 4 bases and the J gene lost 5 bases, with 19 bases spanning the gap.

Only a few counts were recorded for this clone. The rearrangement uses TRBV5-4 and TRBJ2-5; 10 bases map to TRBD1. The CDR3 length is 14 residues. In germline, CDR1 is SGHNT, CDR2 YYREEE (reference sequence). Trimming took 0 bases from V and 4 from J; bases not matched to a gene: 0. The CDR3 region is CASSLGDRGETQYF. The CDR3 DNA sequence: TGTGCCAGCAGCTTGGGGGACAGGGGAGAGACCCAGTACTTC.

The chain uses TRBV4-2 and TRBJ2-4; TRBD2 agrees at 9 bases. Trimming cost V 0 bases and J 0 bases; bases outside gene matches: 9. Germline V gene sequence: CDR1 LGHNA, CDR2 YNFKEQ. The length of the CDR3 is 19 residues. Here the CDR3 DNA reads TGTGCCAGCAGCCAAGACCGGGCGGGGGGGCATCTAGCCAAAAACATTCAGTACTTC. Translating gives CASSQDRAGGHLAKNIQYF.

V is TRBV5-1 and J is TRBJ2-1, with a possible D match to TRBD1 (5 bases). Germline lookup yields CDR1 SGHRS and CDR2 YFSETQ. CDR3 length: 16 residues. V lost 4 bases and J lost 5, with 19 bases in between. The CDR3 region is CASSPTPGGAHNEQFF. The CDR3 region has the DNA TGCGCCAGCAGCCCAACCCCGGGTGGGGCCCACAATGAGCAGTTCTTC.